These 24 T cell receptor beta chains share one sample of origin, sequenced in a study of graft-versus-host responses after intestinal transplantation. The repertoire was sequenced with immunoSEQ multiplex PCR; TCRdb's copy has only in-frame clones and lacks some. This sample has about 97,000 clones; 80% to 95% occur once, and the top ten carry roughly a sixth. Source: PBMCs, taken 450 to 480 days after intestinal transplant. Receptor source: a human patient who received an intestinal transplant, so some T cells may come from the graft donor.

The chain links TRBV6-5 to TRBJ1-6; a weak D match, TRBD1 (5 bases). The CDR3 contains 16 residues. The germline gives CDR1 MNHEY, CDR2 SVGAGI. V shed 3 bases and J shed 0 bases, with 9 bases lying between them. The CDR3 sequence: CASSYGTYSYNSPLHF. The CDR3 bases are TGTGCCAGCAGTTATGGGACGTACTCCTATAATTCACCCCTCCACTTT.

The chain combines TRBV5-5 with TRBJ1-1, with 8 bases identical to TRBD1. Germline-derived CDR1 and CDR2 are SGHKS and YYEKEE (reference sequence). The length of the CDR3 is 14 residues. J gave up 3 bases and V 3 bases, and 4 bases lay outside the gene matches. CDR3 loop: CASSWPGGHTEAFF. CDR3 DNA sequence: TGTGCCAGCAGCTGGCCAGGGGGCCACACTGAAGCTTTCTTT.

The chain couples TRBV5-1 to TRBJ2-5; TRBD2 matches 8 bases. The CDR3 is 15 amino acids. J gave up 6 bases and V 4 bases, and 11 bases lay outside the gene matches. The V gene's germline CDR1 is SGHRS and CDR2 YFSETQ. The CDR3 reads CASSAGGGGPKTQYF. In nucleotides, the CDR3 is TGCGCCAGCAGCGCCGGGGGCGGGGGGCCGAAGACCCAGTACTTC.

The chain couples TRBV7-9 to TRBJ2-3; D unclear. Germline CDR1 reads SEHNR; CDR2 reads FQNEAQ (reference sequence). Trimming removed 5 bases at V and 6 bases at J, with 15 bases between. The CDR3 has 14 amino acids. CDR3 protein: CASSPIGGVDTQYF. The CDR3 DNA is TGTGCCAGCAGCCCTATAGGTGGGGTGGATACGCAGTATTTT.

The chain joins TRBV5-1 to TRBJ2-3, with 11 nucleotides matching TRBD2. Germline lookup yields CDR1 SGHRS and CDR2 YFSETQ. The V gene end was trimmed by 4 bases and the J gene end by 4 bases; junction bases not matched to a gene: 8. The CDR3 has 16 residues. The DNA for the CDR3 is TGCGCCAGCAGCCCCCTAGCGGGGGGCCGAGCAGATACGCAGTATTTT. Its protein is CASSPLAGGRADTQYF.

J is TRBJ2-1 and V is TRBV27, with TRBD1 as a possible D gene (6 bases). The germline V and J ends were trimmed by 6 bases and 2 bases, with 14 bases remaining between them. Germline lookup yields CDR1 MNHEY and CDR2 SMNVEV (reference sequence). The CDR3 runs 15 residues. The CDR3 reads CASRLGWGPYNEQFF. The CDR3 DNA follows: TGTGCCAGCAGGCTGGGTTGGGGGCCCTACAATGAGCAGTTCTTC.

The genes are TRBV10-1 and TRBJ1-2, with D uncertain. The CDR3 is 15 amino acids. Trimming removed 3 bases at V and 4 bases at J, with 15 bases between. Germline loops: CDR1 WNHNN, CDR2 SYGVQD (reference sequence). CDR3 DNA sequence: TGCGCCAGCAGTGAAACGGGCCTACCCATCTATGGCTACACCTTC. It specifies CASSETGLPIYGYTF.

This chain links TRBV7-3 with TRBJ1-6; possible D gene TRBD1, 5 bases. V gave up 3 bases and J gave up 15 bases, with 12 bases separating them. This CDR3 is 12 amino acids long. Per germline, CDR1 SGHTA and CDR2 FQGTGA. Here the CDR3 DNA reads TGTGCCAGCAGCTTCCGCGGGGGGAACCTCCACTTT. Its translation is CASSFRGGNLHF.

This clone came up a few times. The chain employs TRBV2 and TRBJ1-1, with 9 bases matching TRBD1. Losses at the gene ends were 6 bases for V and 5 bases for J; bases not matched to a gene: 13. CDR3 length: 16 residues. Germline V gene data show CDR1 as SNHLY and CDR2 as FYNNEI. Here the CDR3 reads CASRLTRRDRVTEAFF. As DNA, the CDR3 is TGTGCCAGCAGACTGACACGCCGGGACAGGGTGACTGAAGCTTTCTTT.

The chain recombines TRBV12-5 with TRBJ2-7; unclear D gene. The germline V gene has CDR1 LGHNT and CDR2 FRNRAP. The CDR3 is made up of 17 amino acids. The V gene lost 3 bases and the J gene lost 5 bases, with 23 bases spanning the gap. This chain's CDR3 is CASGFSLAGTFVDEQYF. Here the CDR3 DNA reads TGTGCTAGTGGTTTCTCCCTCGCAGGCACCTTTGTAGACGAGCAGTACTTC.

The V gene is TRBV18, the J gene TRBJ1-1, with D possibly being TRBD1 (5 bases). Trimming cost V 3 bases and J 0 bases, with 14 bases left between them. CDR3 size: 16 residues. Germline V CDR1 and CDR2: KGHSH, LQKENI. The CDR3 loop reads CASSPPLTVMNTEAFF. In DNA, the CDR3 is TGTGCCAGCTCACCGCCTTTGACAGTCATGAACACTGAAGCTTTCTTT.

The chain joins TRBV9 to TRBJ1-1, with 7 bases that match TRBD1. The germline V gene encodes CDR1 SGDLS and CDR2 YYNGEE. The V and J ends lost 4 bases and 8 bases, in that order; junction bases with no gene match: 8. The CDR3 consists of 13 residues. As DNA, the CDR3 is TGTGCCAGCAGCCCATTCGGACAGGCAGAAGCTTTCTTT. Amino acids: CASSPFGQAEAFF.

The chain joins TRBV7-8 to TRBJ2-1; D call uncertain. The CDR3 length is 13 residues. Trimming pared 1 base from V and 5 bases from J, leaving 6 bases between. CDR1 and CDR2 (germline): SGHVS, FQNEAQ. The CDR3 sequence: CASSLGWDNEQFF. The CDR3 region has the DNA TGTGCCAGCAGCTTAGGGTGGGACAATGAGCAGTTCTTC.

This chain joins TRBV10-1 and TRBJ2-1, with 9 bases identical to TRBD2. Germline CDR1 WNHNN, CDR2 SYGVQD (reference sequence). The trim removed 4 bases at V and 9 bases at J, leaving 7 bases unmatched. The CDR3 runs to 14 residues. The CDR3: CASSGGLATLEQFF. The CDR3 DNA follows: TGCGCCAGCAGTGGGGGACTAGCTACTCTTGAGCAGTTCTTC.

J is TRBJ2-1 and V is TRBV6-5; D assignment may be TRBD1 or TRBD2 (5 bases each). Germline CDR1 is MNHEY and CDR2 is SVGAGI. This CDR3 has 13 amino acids. V was cut by 2 bases and J by 9 bases, with 11 bases left in between. CDR3 residues: CASSYVGAAEQFF. For the CDR3, the DNA is TGTGCCAGCAGTTACGTCGGGGCGGCTGAGCAGTTCTTC.

CDR3 DNA: TGTGCCAGCAGCGTCACTAGCGGGGGGGCGAACACCGGGGAGCTGTTTTTT. Protein sequence: CASSVTSGGANTGELFF. The chain couples TRBV9 to TRBJ2-2; 13 bases match TRBD2. This CDR3 has 17 amino acids. The V and J ends lost 2 bases and 0 bases, in that order; junction bases with no gene match: 1. Germline-derived CDR1 and CDR2 are SGDLS and YYNGEE. The full variable domain, rest sourced from reference TRBV9 and TRBJ2-2, is DSGVTQTPKHLITATGQRVTLRCSPRSGDLSVYWYQQSLDQGLQFLIQYYNGEERAKGNILERFSAQQFPDLHSELNLSSLELGDSALYFCASSVTSGGANTGELFFGEGSRLTVL.

The chain employs TRBV7-3 and TRBJ2-5; no clear D gene. Germline V gives CDR1 SGHTA, CDR2 FQGTGA. V lost 5 bases, J lost 5 bases, and 12 bases lay in between. The CDR3 extends over 13 amino acids. The CDR3 reads CASSQRGRETQYF. The CDR3 DNA reads as TGTGCCAGCAGCCAAAGAGGTCGGGAGACCCAGTACTTC.

This clone was counted between two and nine times. The chain recombines TRBV2 with TRBJ1-5, with D unclear. The CDR3 is made up of 14 amino acids. Germline values: CDR1 SNHLY, CDR2 FYNNEI. Trimming took 4 bases from V and 2 from J, leaving 9 bases between them. The CDR3 sequence: CASSVGRGNQPQHF. CDR3 DNA sequence: TGTGCCAGCAGTGTGGGCAGAGGCAATCAGCCCCAGCATTTT.

The chain uses TRBV11-2 and TRBJ2-7; a weak D match, TRBD1 (5 bases). V dropped 5 bases and J dropped 2 bases, with 10 bases sitting between them. The CDR3 totals 13 residues. Germline V lookup: CDR1 SGHAT, CDR2 FQNNGV. The chain's CDR3 is CASSHGQAYEQYF. CDR3 in DNA: TGTGCCAGCAGCCACGGACAAGCCTACGAGCAGTACTTC.

The sample holds a few counts of this clone. V and J are TRBV2 and TRBJ2-7; D is ambiguous. Germline V gene sequence: CDR1 SNHLY, CDR2 FYNNEI. Trimming shortened V by 6 bases and J by 2 bases, and 11 bases separated the two germline ends. The CDR3 length is 13 residues. CDR3 region: CASSWVKTYEQYF. The CDR3 DNA sequence: TGTGCCAGCAGCTGGGTCAAAACCTACGAGCAGTACTTC.

V usage is TRBV5-4 and J usage is TRBJ2-1; 8 bases are a match to TRBD2. Germline CDR1 reads SGHNT; CDR2 reads YYREEE (reference sequence). V shed 3 bases, J shed 8 bases, and the junction held 4 bases outside the gene matches. The CDR3 runs 13 residues. The CDR3 DNA sequence: TGTGCCAGCAGCTCCAGAGCGGGGGATGAGCAGTTCTTC. As protein: CASSSRAGDEQFF.

This clone was counted once. The CDR3 DNA reads TGTGCCAGCAGCCGCGATTTTACAGACGCACGACCCTACGAGCAGTACTTC. Translation: CASSRDFTDARPYEQYF. The chain carries TRBV7-9 and TRBJ2-7; D call uncertain. Between the trimmed V and J ends, which lost 5 bases and 2 bases, there was a span of 22 bases. The CDR3 is 17 amino acids. Germline V CDR1 and CDR2: SEHNR, FQNEAQ (reference sequence). Full variable domain (outside the CDR3, taken from reference TRBV7-9 and TRBJ2-7): DTGVSQNPRHKITKRGQNVTFRCDPISEHNRLYWYRQTLGQGPEFLTYFQNEAQLEKSRLLSDRFSAERPKGSFSTLEIQRTEQGDSAMYLCASSRDFTDARPYEQYFGPGTRLTVT.

V is TRBV9 and J is TRBJ1-6; D gene unclear. The CDR3 is 14 amino acids. The ends were cut back, 1 base at V and 0 bases at J, with 2 bases in the middle. In germline, CDR1 is SGDLS, CDR2 YYNGEE. CDR3 in amino acids: CASSVSSYNSPLHF. The CDR3 DNA reads TGTGCCAGCAGCGTAAGCTCCTATAATTCACCCCTCCACTTT. The variable domain in full, completed from reference TRBV9 and TRBJ1-6, reads DSGVTQTPKHLITATGQRVTLRCSPRSGDLSVYWYQQSLDQGLQFLIQYYNGEERAKGNILERFSAQQFPDLHSELNLSSLELGDSALYFCASSVSSYNSPLHFGNGTRLTVT.

This chain connects TRBV5-1 to TRBJ1-1, with D possibly being TRBD1 (6 bases). CDR3 length equals 15 residues. V shed 6 bases and J shed 3 bases, with 18 bases lying between them. CDR1 and CDR2 from the germline V gene are SGHRS and YFSETQ. Here the CDR3 reads CASNFGSGVDTEAFF. Written as DNA, the CDR3 is TGCGCCAGCAATTTCGGGTCAGGGGTTGACACTGAAGCTTTCTTT.